Below are 20 T cell receptor beta chains sequenced from a single sample in a study of T cell responses to AZD1222 COVID-19 vaccine. Profiled with immunoSEQ multiplex PCR; TCRdb holds only in-frame clones, not every one. This table holds over 150,000 clones, about nine tenths found once. Sequences were derived from peripheral blood, sampled on day 0 of AZD1222 vaccination. These receptors came from an adult in good health.

The rearrangement joins TRBV7-3 to TRBJ2-7; D gene ambiguous. The CDR3 runs 12 residues. The ends were cut back, 3 bases at V and 5 bases at J, with 8 bases in the middle. The germline CDR1 and CDR2 sequences are SGHTA and FQGTGA. The CDR3 is CASSFVTDEQYF. CDR3 DNA: TGTGCCAGCAGCTTCGTAACGGACGAGCAGTACTTC.

This chain uses TRBV6-5 with TRBJ2-3; D ambiguous. CDR1 is MNHEY, CDR2 SVGAGI, per germline. CDR3 length: 16 amino acids. The germline V and J ends were trimmed by 0 bases and 2 bases, with 12 bases remaining between them. The CDR3 bases are TGTGCCAGCAGTTACTCACCCGAAGCAATCACAGATACGCAGTATTTT. Protein: CASSYSPEAITDTQYF.

The chain uses TRBV6-2 or TRBV6-3 and TRBJ1-2; 9 nucleotides align to TRBD1. In germline, CDR1 is MNHEY, CDR2 SVGEGT. The CDR3 extends over 15 amino acids. V lost 5 bases and J lost 4; bases outside the gene matches: 8. The CDR3 spells CASSLPGQGFYGYTF. CDR3 sequence (DNA): TGTGCCAGCAGTCTACCGGGACAGGGCTTCTATGGCTACACCTTC.

The V and J genes are TRBV27 and TRBJ2-1; D may be TRBD1 (6 bases). Germline values: CDR1 MNHEY, CDR2 SMNVEV (reference sequence). The CDR3 has 15 amino acids. V was clipped by 6 bases and J by 0 bases, with 12 bases between them. CDR3 in amino acids: CASRRTGSSYNEQFF. DNA for the CDR3: TGTGCCAGCAGACGAACAGGGAGCTCCTACAATGAGCAGTTCTTC.

This chain uses TRBV28 with TRBJ1-5; D is undetermined. Germline-derived CDR1 and CDR2 are MDHEN and SYDVKM. The CDR3 extends over 12 amino acids. Trimming took off 2 bases at V and 6 bases at J, with 5 bases between the two ends. CDR3 loop: CASSLRIQPQHF. In DNA, the CDR3 is TGTGCCAGCAGTTTAAGAATTCAGCCCCAGCATTTT.

The chain recombines TRBV2 with TRBJ1-6; 8 nucleotides align to TRBD1. CDR3 length equals 15 residues. Trimming took 5 bases from V and 7 from J; bases not matched to a gene: 7. Per the germline V gene, CDR1 is SNHLY and CDR2 is FYNNEI. CDR3 sequence reads: CASSRQGAWNSPLHF. Here the CDR3 DNA reads TGTGCCAGCAGTCGGCAGGGGGCGTGGAATTCACCCCTCCACTTT.

The chain has TRBV5-1 and TRBJ2-3, with TRBD2 matching over 10 bases. Trimming took 0 bases from V and 5 from J; bases not matched to a gene: 6. This CDR3 comprises 16 residues. The germline CDR1 and CDR2 sequences are SGHRS and YFSETQ. The CDR3 reads CASSLAAGGSQDTQYF. In DNA form, the CDR3 reads TGCGCCAGCAGCTTGGCAGCGGGAGGGTCACAAGATACGCAGTATTTT.

This clone showed up just once. The chain employs TRBV7-6 and TRBJ1-3; the D is unclear. Between the trimmed V and J ends, which lost 5 bases and 3 bases, there was a span of 17 bases. CDR1 SGHVS and CDR2 FNYEAQ come from the germline V gene. The CDR3 sequence is 16 residues long. This CDR3 reads CASSPTGETIGNTIYF. The CDR3 coding sequence is TGTGCCAGCAGCCCCACCGGGGAGACAATTGGAAACACCATATATTTT.

The gene calls are TRBV3-1 (or the pseudogene TRBV3-2) and TRBJ2-1; no firm D call. The CDR3 runs 14 residues. In germline, CDR1 is LGHDT, CDR2 YNNKEL (reference sequence). V was shortened by 1 base and J by 10 bases, with 14 bases between the two germline ends. This CDR3 reads CASSQGLRQVEQFF. The CDR3, as DNA: TGTGCCAGCAGCCAAGGTCTTCGGCAGGTAGAGCAGTTCTTC.

The chain is built from TRBV5-1 and TRBJ1-1; D uncertain. CDR3 length: 13 residues. Trimming removed 0 bases from V and 5 bases from J, with 8 bases in between. The V gene's germline CDR1 is SGHRS and CDR2 YFSETQ. DNA of the CDR3: TGCGCCAGCAGCTTGGGTCTCGGGACTGAAGCTTTCTTT. It codes for CASSLGLGTEAFF.

This chain joins TRBV19 and TRBJ1-2; no definite D call. V dropped 4 bases and J dropped 5 bases, with 8 bases sitting between them. The CDR3 runs 12 residues. Germline assignment: CDR1 LNHDA and CDR2 SQIVND (reference sequence). This CDR3 reads CASSRTEYGYTF. The CDR3 bases are TGTGCCAGTAGTAGAACCGAATATGGCTACACCTTC.

This clone has a handful of counts. The genes are TRBV2 and TRBJ2-1; 7 positions agree with TRBD2. V lost 5 bases and J lost 7; bases outside the gene matches: 14. The CDR3 loop spans 16 amino acids. Germline V gives CDR1 SNHLY, CDR2 FYNNEI. The CDR3 loop reads CASSFTTTSSANEQFF. Written as DNA, the CDR3 is TGTGCCAGCAGTTTTACCACGACTAGCTCGGCAAATGAGCAGTTCTTC.

The chain joins TRBV6-5 to TRBJ2-1; D might be TRBD2 (5 bases). V shed 2 bases and J shed 8 bases, with 10 bases lying between them. The germline gives CDR1 MNHEY, CDR2 SVGAGI. The CDR3 sequence is 13 residues long. The CDR3 loop reads CASSYDARDEQFF. The CDR3 DNA reads as TGTGCCAGCAGTTACGACGCGCGGGATGAGCAGTTCTTC.

The rearrangement uses TRBV7-6 and TRBJ2-7; D might be TRBD2 (7 bases). CDR1 and CDR2 from the germline V gene are SGHVS and FNYEAQ. The CDR3 loop spans 15 amino acids. The V end lost 5 bases, the J end lost 2 bases, and 16 bases lay between the germline ends. CDR3 residues: CASSPRGADPYEQYF. In DNA form, the CDR3 reads TGTGCCAGCAGCCCTCGGGGGGCCGACCCCTACGAGCAGTACTTC. Based on the CDR3 plus reference TRBV7-6 and TRBJ2-7, the full variable domain is GAGVSQSPRYKVTKRGQDVALRCDPISGHVSLYWYRQALGQGPEFLTYFNYEAQQDKSGLPNDRFSAERPEGSISTLTIQRTEQRDSAMYRCASSPRGADPYEQYFGPGTRLTVT.

The count of this clone is one. The chain couples TRBV27 to TRBJ2-3; 11 bases align to TRBD2. Germline V gives CDR1 MNHEY, CDR2 SMNVEV (reference sequence). The CDR3 loop spans 17 amino acids. After removal of 6 bases from V and 1 base from J, the junction contained 9 bases not matched to a gene. The DNA of the CDR3 is TGTGCCAGCAGGAAGACCCTACTAGCGGGAGGCACAGATACGCAGTATTTT. It encodes CASRKTLLAGGTDTQYF.

The V and J genes are TRBV14 and TRBJ1-2, with a possible D match to TRBD1 (6 bases). The V gene's germline CDR1 is SGHDN and CDR2 FVKESK. The CDR3 totals 13 residues. V lost 4 bases and J lost 11, with 17 bases in between. This CDR3 is CASSRQRDTPYTF. DNA for the CDR3: TGTGCCAGCAGCCGCCAAAGGGACACCCCTTACACCTTC.

CDR3 amino acids: CASSYGTATYSNQPQHF. The CDR3 DNA reads TGTGCCAGCAGTTACGGGACAGCAACGTATAGCAATCAGCCCCAGCATTTT. This chain links TRBV6-2 or TRBV6-3 with TRBJ1-5; 7 bases map to TRBD1. CDR3 length: 17 residues. CDR1 is MNHEY and CDR2 is SVGEGT in the germline V gene. The J segment lost 0 bases and the V segment lost 2 bases, leaving 7 bases of the junction unmatched.

V and J are TRBV30 and TRBJ2-1; a weak D match, TRBD2 (7 bases). Germline CDR1 and CDR2: GTSNPN and SVGIG (reference sequence). The V end lost 5 bases, the J end lost 5 bases, and 16 bases lay between the germline ends. The CDR3 sequence is 14 residues long. CDR3 in DNA: TGTGCCTGGTCCTGGGGGGGCGTGAACAATGAGCAGTTCTTC. Protein: CAWSWGGVNNEQFF.

The V gene is TRBV28, the J gene TRBJ1-4, with a tentative D call TRBD1 (5 bases). The length of the CDR3 is 13 residues. Germline CDR1 reads MDHEN; CDR2 reads SYDVKM. Between the trimmed V and J ends, which lost 6 bases and 8 bases, there was a span of 13 bases. CDR3 nucleotide sequence: TGTGCCAGCAGACACCAGGGAGACGAAAAACTGTTTTTT. Amino acids: CASRHQGDEKLFF. The complete variable domain, with remaining parts taken from reference TRBV28 and TRBJ1-4, reads DVKVTQSSRYLVKRTGEKVFLECVQDMDHENMFWYRQDPGLGLRLIYFSYDVKMKEKGDIPEGYSVSREKKERFSLILESASTNQTSMYLCASRHQGDEKLFFGSGTQLSVL.

The CDR3 nucleotides read TGTGCCAGCAGTTGGACAGGGCTCGGGCAGTACTTC. Its protein product is CASSWTGLGQYF. This sequence joins TRBV12-3 or TRBV12-4 and TRBJ2-7; the match to TRBD1 covers 8 bases. Losses at the gene ends were 4 bases for V and 9 bases for J; bases not matched to a gene: 5. CDR3 size: 12 residues.